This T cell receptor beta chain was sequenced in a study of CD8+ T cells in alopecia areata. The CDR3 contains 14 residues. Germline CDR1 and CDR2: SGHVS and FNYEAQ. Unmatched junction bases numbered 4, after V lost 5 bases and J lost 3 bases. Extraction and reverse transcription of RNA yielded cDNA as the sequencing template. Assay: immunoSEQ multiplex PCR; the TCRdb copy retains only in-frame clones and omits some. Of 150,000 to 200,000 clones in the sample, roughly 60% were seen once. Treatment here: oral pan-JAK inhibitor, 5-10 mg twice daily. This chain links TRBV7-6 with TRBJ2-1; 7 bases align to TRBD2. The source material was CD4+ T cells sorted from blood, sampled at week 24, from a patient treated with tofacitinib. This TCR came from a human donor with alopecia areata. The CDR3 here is CASSIIAGYNEQFF. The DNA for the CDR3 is TGTGCCAGCAGCATAATAGCGGGCTACAATGAGCAGTTCTTC.